The 6 T cell receptor beta chains in this list originate from one sample, sequenced in a study of T-cell reconstitution after alpha-beta-depleted transplantation in children (TCRdb year 2016). The treatment or condition label corresponds to: allogeneic hematopoietic cell transplantation with graft depleted of TCRalphabeta T cells and CD19 B cells. The receptor library was made with PCR. The sequencing machine was an Illumina HiSeq 2500. TCR libraries were prepared with molecular barcoding, using unique molecular identifiers to normalize TCRbeta repertoire quantification. TCRdb ran its own pipeline on the public reads, namely fastp trimming at Q25 and MiXCR clone calling, and kept in-frame beta chains. All rows with the same CDR3 protein become a single entry with the most common DNA and genes. This sample has 81,000 or so distinct CDR3 sequences in its table, and roughly a sixth of those were observed once. Around 20% of the sample belongs to the ten largest clones.

The material was PBMCs, mostly from graft donor cells, obtained 180 days after TCRalphabeta/CD19-depleted stem cell transplant. The receptors were gathered from a male patient between 2 and 10 years old who had a stem cell transplant for acute lymphoblastic leukemia, so the T cells may come from the graft donor.

V gene TRBV10-3 combines with J gene TRBJ1-4, with D uncertain. CDR1 ENHRY and CDR2 SYGVKD come from the germline V gene. The length of the CDR3 is 15 residues. The ends were cut back, 3 bases at V and 8 bases at J, with 16 bases in the middle. CDR3 DNA: TGTGCCATCAGTGATCGAGAGGGAGCGGGAGAAAAACTGTTTTTT. It translates to CAISDREGAGEKLFF.

The J gene is TRBJ2-3, the V gene TRBV30; D tentatively fits TRBD1 or TRBD2 (5 bases each). CDR3 length: 13 residues. The germline V and J ends were trimmed by 4 bases and 4 bases, with 12 bases remaining between them. Germline assignment: CDR1 GTSNPN and CDR2 SVGIG (reference sequence). This CDR3 reads CAWKYGGSDTQYF. CDR3 sequence (DNA): TGTGCCTGGAAATATGGGGGATCAGATACGCAGTATTTT. The full variable domain, its missing parts supplied by reference TRBV30 and TRBJ2-3, is SQTIHQWPATLVQPVGSPLSLECTVEGTSNPNLYWYRQAAGRGLQLLFYSVGIGQISSEVPQNLSASRPQDRQFILSSKKLLLSDSGFYLCAWKYGGSDTQYFGPGTRLTVL.

V usage is TRBV7-2 and J usage is TRBJ2-7, with D possibly being TRBD2 (6 bases). This CDR3 has 14 amino acids. CDR1 is SGHTA, CDR2 FQGNSA, per germline. Trimming took off 1 base at V and 2 bases at J, with 9 bases between the two ends. The CDR3 sequence is CASSLVGGTYEQYF. The CDR3 nucleotides read TGTGCCAGCAGCTTAGTAGGAGGGACCTACGAGCAGTACTTC. Together with reference TRBV7-2 and TRBJ2-7, the CDR3 gives the full variable domain: GAGVSQSPSNKVTEKGKDVELRCDPISGHTALYWYRQSLGQGLEFLIYFQGNSAPDKSGLPSDRFSAERTGGSVSTLTIQRTQQEDSAVYLCASSLVGGTYEQYFGPGTRLTVT.

CDR3 sequence reads: CASSRVPDTQYF. Here the CDR3 DNA reads TGTGCCAGTAGTCGAGTTCCAGATACGCAGTATTTT. The rearrangement uses TRBV19 and TRBJ2-3; D uncertain. The V end lost 5 bases, the J end lost 4 bases, and 7 bases lay between the germline ends. The CDR3 has 12 amino acids. CDR1 LNHDA and CDR2 SQIVND come from the germline V gene (reference sequence).

The table lists this clonotype with many counts. The V gene is TRBV20-1, the J gene TRBJ2-3; 12 bases fit TRBD2. Germline CDR1 DFQATT, CDR2 SNEGSKA (reference sequence). Losses at the gene ends were 3 bases for V and 4 bases for J; bases not matched to a gene: 2. The CDR3 length is 14 residues. CDR3 bases: TGCAGTGCTAGTAGGACTAGCGGGGCAGATACGCAGTATTTT. Residues: CSASRTSGADTQYF.

V and J are TRBV7-6 and TRBJ2-2; 7 nucleotides align to TRBD1. This CDR3 has 19 amino acids. CDR1 SGHVS and CDR2 FNYEAQ come from the germline V gene. The junction had 24 bases not matched to a gene; V was cut back by 9 bases and J by 5 bases. The CDR3, as DNA: TGTGCCAGTGTTTTCCAGAGGCGGAAGGGGGCGCAGTATACCGGGGAGCTGTTTTTT. It translates to CASVFQRRKGAQYTGELFF. The whole variable domain, filled in from reference TRBV7-6 and TRBJ2-2, reads GAGVSQSPRYKVTKRGQDVALRCDPISGHVSLYWYRQALGQGPEFLTYFNYEAQQDKSGLPNDRFSAERPEGSISTLTIQRTEQRDSAMYRCASVFQRRKGAQYTGELFFGEGSRLTVL.